Following are 27 T cell receptor beta chains from one sample sequenced in a study of CD8+ T cells in alopecia areata listed by TCRdb under 2018. The method was the immunoSEQ multiplex PCR assay. To provide template for TCR sequencing, every sample had RNA extracted and reverse transcribed into cDNA. The clones in this table, taken by TCRdb from immuneACCESS, are in-frame only. Not every clone is retained; where verified, under half of the shortfall comes from an unresolved V gene, and the cause of the rest is unknown. This sample comprises 120,000 or so clones, 45% to 50% of them detected only once. The ten largest account for 10% of the sample. The specimen was NKG2D-low CD8+ T cells sorted from blood. Explained via the paper, the cell subset or site label denotes: sorted CD8+ NKG2D-low blood T cells. These receptors were collected from a human donor with alopecia areata.

The V call is TRBV29-1, the J call TRBJ1-1, with D possibly TRBD1 on 5 matching bases. The CDR3 runs 15 residues. CDR1 and CDR2 from the germline V gene are SQVTM and ANQGSEA. The V end lost 8 bases, the J end lost 1 base, and 20 bases lay between the germline ends. CDR3 sequence reads: CSCFSPRGANTEAFF. CDR3 DNA: TGCAGCTGCTTCTCCCCAAGGGGCGCGAACACTGAAGCTTTCTTT.

V is TRBV29-1 and J is TRBJ2-2; a weak D match, TRBD2 (6 bases). Trimming removed 5 bases from V and 7 bases from J, with 14 bases in between. The V gene's germline CDR1 is SQVTM and CDR2 ANQGSEA. The CDR3 is 13 residues long. The CDR3 loop is CSVYFGGNGELFF. CDR3 nucleotide sequence: TGCAGCGTTTACTTTGGAGGGAACGGGGAGCTGTTTTTT.

This clone was seen a handful of times. The genes are TRBV7-9 and TRBJ2-3; no definite D call. Trimming removed 2 bases at V and 2 bases at J, with 8 bases between. This CDR3 region has 14 residues. Germline CDR1 is SEHNR and CDR2 is FQNEAQ (reference sequence). CDR3 coding DNA: TGTGCCAGCAGCTTACGAAGTTCCACAGATACGCAGTATTTT. Its protein product is CASSLRSSTDTQYF.

This clone was seen a few times. The chain couples TRBV29-1 to TRBJ2-7; no definite D call. CDR1 and CDR2 from the germline V gene are SQVTM and ANQGSEA. Deletions cut 4 bases from V and 6 bases from J, with 13 bases between. This CDR3 is 12 amino acids long. The CDR3 region has the DNA TGCAGCGTTGGGGTAGGTGTCGGCGAGCAGTACTTC. Amino acid sequence: CSVGVGVGEQYF.

The rearrangement uses TRBV5-6 and TRBJ1-1; D may be TRBD1 (5 bases). The CDR3 consists of 11 residues. From germline, CDR1 is SGHDT and CDR2 YYEEEE. The V end lost 4 bases, the J end lost 11 bases, and 12 bases lay between the germline ends. Here the CDR3 reads CASSSGTVAFF. The CDR3 DNA sequence: TGTGCCAGCAGCAGCGGGACTGTGGCTTTCTTT.

V usage is TRBV29-1 and J usage is TRBJ1-1; D ambiguous. The CDR3 totals 10 residues. CDR1 SQVTM and CDR2 ANQGSEA come from the germline V gene. Trimming removed 7 bases from V and 4 bases from J, with 7 bases in between. The CDR3 nucleotides are TGCAGCGCCGCAGGCACTGAAGCTTTCTTT. It codes for CSAAGTEAFF.

This clone was detected only a few times. This sequence joins TRBV29-1 and TRBJ2-3; 7 nucleotides match TRBD1. Germline assignment: CDR1 SQVTM and CDR2 ANQGSEA. The CDR3 has 13 residues. The CDR3 DNA reads TGCAGGATTGAGACAGGGAGCCCAGATACGCAGTATTTT. Amino acids: CRIETGSPDTQYF.

The chain recombines TRBV29-1 with TRBJ2-7, with a tentative D call TRBD1 (6 bases). The CDR3 loop spans 15 amino acids. Germline values: CDR1 SQVTM, CDR2 ANQGSEA. V gave up 5 bases and J gave up 0 bases, with 17 bases separating them. The CDR3 here is CSVSQGTVSSYEQYF. CDR3 in DNA: TGCAGCGTTTCACAGGGTACCGTTAGCTCCTACGAGCAGTACTTC.

CDR3 DNA sequence: TGTGCCAGTACACAGACCTCTGGGGCCAACGTCCTGACTTTC. Protein product: CASTQTSGANVLTF. The gene calls are TRBV19 and TRBJ2-6; D is unresolved. This CDR3 comprises 14 residues. V shed 7 bases and J shed 0 bases, with 7 bases lying between them. The germline V gene encodes CDR1 LNHDA and CDR2 SQIVND (reference sequence).

The chain joins TRBV7-2 to TRBJ2-1; 12 bases agree with TRBD2. This CDR3 comprises 15 residues. V lost 3 bases to trimming and J lost 4 bases; unmatched junction nucleotides: 1. Per germline, CDR1 SGHTA and CDR2 FQGNSA. This chain's CDR3 is CASSLTSGGYNEQFF. The CDR3 DNA sequence: TGTGCCAGCAGCTTGACTAGCGGGGGTTACAATGAGCAGTTCTTC.

Of note for this clone: This CDR3 is also generated by other DNA sequences in the sample. The chain couples TRBV29-1 to TRBJ2-3; 7 bases align to TRBD2. Trimming at V came to 5 bases and at J to 1 base, leaving 6 bases not matched to a gene. Germline V gives CDR1 SQVTM, CDR2 ANQGSEA. The CDR3 length is 14 residues. CDR3 DNA sequence: TGCAGCGTTCGCGGGAGCGGGGGCACAGATACGCAGTATTTT. This encodes CSVRGSGGTDTQYF.

In its sample, this clone was seen a few times. The J gene is TRBJ2-7, the V gene TRBV29-1; D might be TRBD1 or TRBD2, each matching 5 bases. V shed 3 bases and J shed 7 bases, with 22 bases lying between them. The CDR3 totals 15 residues. CDR1 SQVTM and CDR2 ANQGSEA come from the germline V gene. The CDR3, as DNA: TGCAGCGTTGAGGGTGTAGAGAAACAAGAGGGGGAGCAGTACTTC. It translates to CSVEGVEKQEGEQYF.

This clone was observed once. CDR3 sequence: CASSGPTGIGTGELFF. In nucleotides, the CDR3 is TGTGCCAGCAGCGGACCGACAGGGATCGGCACCGGGGAGCTGTTTTTT. V gene TRBV7-8 combines with J gene TRBJ2-2, with 7 bases that match TRBD1. Germline-derived CDR1 and CDR2 are SGHVS and FQNEAQ. The CDR3 contains 16 residues. V dropped 5 bases and J dropped 4; count of bases not matched to a gene: 10.

This clone was detected once. The rearrangement links TRBV15 to TRBJ2-2; no reliable D call. V shed 1 base and J shed 8 bases, with 20 bases lying between them. This CDR3 is 17 amino acids long. In germline, CDR1 is LNHNV, CDR2 YYDKDF (reference sequence). The CDR3 region has the DNA TGTGCCACCAGCAGAGGAGTTCAGGTTGGGCCGAAGGGGGAGCTGTTTTTT. It codes for CATSRGVQVGPKGELFF.

This chain links TRBV29-1 with TRBJ2-1; D not resolved. CDR1 is SQVTM, CDR2 ANQGSEA, per germline. Trimming removed 5 bases from V and 7 bases from J, with 3 bases in between. The CDR3 runs 9 residues. CDR3 amino acids: CSVINEQFF. Written as DNA, the CDR3 is TGCAGCGTTATTAATGAGCAGTTCTTC.

This clone was recorded a few times. The chain employs TRBV29-1 and TRBJ2-7; no clear D gene. The length of the CDR3 is 13 residues. Per germline, CDR1 SQVTM and CDR2 ANQGSEA. Deletions cut 4 bases from V and 0 bases from J, with 10 bases between. The CDR3: CSVGTRSSYEQYF. CDR3 coding DNA: TGCAGCGTTGGGACCAGAAGCTCCTACGAGCAGTACTTC.

This clone has just a few counts. The J gene is TRBJ1-1, the V gene TRBV10-3; no definite D call. V was shortened by 7 bases and J by 4 bases, with 19 bases between the two germline ends. From germline, CDR1 is ENHRY and CDR2 SYGVKD. The CDR3 covers 15 residues. The CDR3 reads CAIKIRQEESTEAFF. DNA of the CDR3: TGTGCCATCAAGATCCGCCAAGAGGAGAGCACTGAAGCTTTCTTT.

This clone showed up just a few times. This chain uses TRBV7-2 with TRBJ1-1, with 9 bases that match TRBD1. Germline loops: CDR1 SGHTA, CDR2 FQGNSA. Unmatched junction bases numbered 6, after V lost 0 bases and J lost 7 bases. The CDR3 contains 15 residues. The chain's CDR3 is CASSLAFGTGSEAFF. DNA of the CDR3: TGTGCCAGCAGCTTAGCGTTCGGGACAGGGAGTGAAGCTTTCTTT.

This clone was observed once. V gene TRBV4-1 combines with J gene TRBJ2-7; D possibly corresponds to TRBD1 (5 bases). Per the germline V gene, CDR1 is MGHRA and CDR2 is YSYEKL. V was trimmed by 0 bases and J by 5 bases, leaving 11 bases between them. CDR3 length: 14 amino acids. This chain's CDR3 is CASSQDSGPDEQYF. In DNA form, the CDR3 reads TGCGCCAGCAGCCAAGATTCAGGGCCCGACGAGCAGTACTTC.

This clone was seen more than once but under ten times. V is TRBV28 and J is TRBJ2-2; the D gene is possibly TRBD2 (5 bases). Germline values: CDR1 MDHEN, CDR2 SYDVKM. This CDR3 region has 18 residues. Trimming pared 4 bases from V and 1 base from J, leaving 19 bases between. This CDR3 reads CASSSPAGERKNTGELFF. In DNA form, the CDR3 reads TGTGCCAGCAGTTCCCCCGCCGGGGAGCGGAAGAACACCGGGGAGCTGTTTTTT. Complete variable domain (other parts from reference TRBV28 and TRBJ2-2): DVKVTQSSRYLVKRTGEKVFLECVQDMDHENMFWYRQDPGLGLRLIYFSYDVKMKEKGDIPEGYSVSREKKERFSLILESASTNQTSMYLCASSSPAGERKNTGELFFGEGSRLTVL.

V and J are TRBV5-1 and TRBJ2-3, with D possibly TRBD1 on 5 matching bases. Trimming removed 4 bases from V and 0 bases from J, with 12 bases in between. CDR3 size: 15 residues. Germline CDR1 reads SGHRS; CDR2 reads YFSETQ. CDR3 in amino acids: CASSLDNPSTDTQYF. The DNA of the CDR3 is TGCGCCAGCAGCCTGGACAATCCTAGCACAGATACGCAGTATTTT. The variable domain in full, completed from reference TRBV5-1 and TRBJ2-3, reads KAGVTQTPRYLIKTRGQQVTLSCSPISGHRSVSWYQQTPGQGLQFLFEYFSETQRNKGNFPGRFSGRQFSNSRSEMNVSTLELGDSALYLCASSLDNPSTDTQYFGPGTRLTVL.

This clone showed up just a few times. The J gene is TRBJ2-7, the V gene TRBV29-1; either TRBD1 or TRBD2 may fit D (5 bases each). This CDR3 is 12 amino acids long. V lost 1 base, J lost 3 bases, and 7 bases lay in between. Germline V CDR1 and CDR2: SQVTM, ANQGSEA. This CDR3 reads CSVEGDGYEQYF. The DNA for the CDR3 is TGCAGCGTTGAAGGGGACGGCTACGAGCAGTACTTC.

The chain employs TRBV27 and TRBJ1-4, with 7 nucleotides matching TRBD1. This CDR3 is 14 amino acids long. V shed 4 bases, J shed 8 bases, and the junction held 7 bases outside the gene matches. Germline CDR1 is MNHEY and CDR2 is SMNVEV (reference sequence). The CDR3 loop is CASSSRTGNEKLFF. The DNA of the CDR3 is TGTGCCAGCAGTTCCAGGACAGGCAACGAAAAACTGTTTTTT. Drawing the rest from reference TRBV27 and TRBJ1-4, the complete variable domain is EAQVTQNPRYLITVTGKKLTVTCSQNMNHEYMSWYRQDPGLGLRQIYYSMNVEVTDKGDVPEGYKVSRKEKRNFPLILESPSPNQTSLYFCASSSRTGNEKLFFGSGTQLSVL.

The chain has TRBV27 and TRBJ2-1, with D possibly TRBD2 on 7 matching bases. The CDR3 length is 15 residues. Looked up from germline, CDR1 is MNHEY and CDR2 is SMNVEV (reference sequence). Trimming removed 2 bases at V and 8 bases at J, with 16 bases between. The CDR3 coding sequence is TGTGCCAGCAGTTTAGAGTGGGGGGGCGACCATGAGCAGTTCTTC. It is translated as CASSLEWGGDHEQFF.

This chain uses TRBV6-6 with TRBJ2-7; a possible D gene is TRBD2 (7 bases). The CDR3 is 16 amino acids. Germline loops: CDR1 MNHNY, CDR2 SVGAGI (reference sequence). V was trimmed by 0 bases and J by 5 bases, leaving 17 bases between them. CDR3 amino acids: CASSYSGGGGPHEQYF. CDR3 coding DNA: TGTGCCAGCAGTTACTCGGGTGGCGGGGGCCCCCACGAGCAGTACTTC.

This clone has just a few counts. V gene TRBV29-1 combines with J gene TRBJ2-6; D might be TRBD2 (6 bases). CDR3 length: 15 residues. The V end was cut by 0 bases, the J end by 4 bases, with 10 bases between. Germline V gene lookup returns CDR1 SQVTM and CDR2 ANQGSEA. The CDR3 region has the DNA TGCAGCGTTGAAGAGCGGGGAGCCGGGGCCAACGTCCTGACTTTC. This translates into CSVEERGAGANVLTF. The full variable domain, completed using reference TRBV29-1 and TRBJ2-6, is SAVISQKPSRDICQRGTSLTIQCQVDSQVTMMFWYRQQPGQSLTLIATANQGSEATYESGFVIDKFPISRPNLTFSTLTVSNMSPEDSSIYLCSVEERGAGANVLTFGAGSRLTVL.

This clone is medium-sized by share. This sequence joins TRBV28 and TRBJ1-3; D ambiguous. This CDR3 has 13 residues. Germline V gene data show CDR1 as MDHEN and CDR2 as SYDVKM. V was cut by 5 bases and J by 0 bases, with 5 bases left in between. The CDR3 region is CASSPGSGNTIYF. CDR3 DNA: TGTGCCAGCAGTCCGGGCTCTGGAAACACCATATATTTT.